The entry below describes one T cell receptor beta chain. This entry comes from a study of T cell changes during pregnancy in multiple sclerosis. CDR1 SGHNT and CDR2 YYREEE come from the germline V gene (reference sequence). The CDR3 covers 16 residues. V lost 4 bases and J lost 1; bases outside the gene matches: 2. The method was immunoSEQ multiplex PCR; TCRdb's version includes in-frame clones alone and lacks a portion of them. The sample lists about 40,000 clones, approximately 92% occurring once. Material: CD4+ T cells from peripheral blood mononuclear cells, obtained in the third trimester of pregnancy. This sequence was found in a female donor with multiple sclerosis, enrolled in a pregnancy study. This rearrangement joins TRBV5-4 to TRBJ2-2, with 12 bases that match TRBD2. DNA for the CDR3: TGTGCCAGCAGCCAACTAGCGGGAGGGAACACCGGGGAGCTGTTTTTT. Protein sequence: CASSQLAGGNTGELFF.